This T cell receptor beta chain was recovered during a study of blood T cell repertoires in COVID-19 (dated by TCRdb to the early 2020s). About the study as a whole: The collaborator samples originated in the United States, Italy and Spain and spanned the acute and convalescent phases of COVID-19. Subjects who had been exposed to COVID-19, were actively infected with it, or had recovered from it provided the deeply sampled blood TCRbeta repertoires that made up the dataset. Sample metadata almost always included a de-identified subject ID, COVID-19 status, age in years and sex. A freely available public database, intended as a resource for researchers studying the immune response to SARS-CoV-2, is where the repertoires were released. The material from the prospective study consisted of cDNA or gDNA derived from T cells, B-cell-depleted T cells, or PBMCs. The samples were drawn from the first 160 participants of the ongoing ImmuneRACE study and from under 1,500 subjects provided by 6 global collaborators. Where HLA class I and class II types were available, the types were taken from metadata supplied by the sample provider, not from assay-based typing.

A word on this clone: What antigen it recognizes has not been identified. No base-level quality is on record; no much larger clone is a single base apart.

Study-level results and caveats: How much clinical and demographic metadata was included differed by source and by participant, and the metadata was provided uncurated.

Taken from cysteine to phenylalanine, the CDR3 has 13 residues. Solely the CDR3 DNA is kept, with 39 bases framed from the first base. CDR1 and CDR2 (LNHNV, YYDKDF) derive from the germline V gene (reference sequence). Deletion took 3 bases off V and 0 bases off J, with a span of 3 bases between the germline ends. One collaborating source in Seattle enrolled patients while the patients were actively infected and followed the patients over time throughout the course of disease. Collaborating institutions collected whole blood in K2EDTA tubes following their own protocols. For TCRbeta analysis, collaborators shipped samples as frozen whole blood, isolated PBMCs, or DNA extracted from either of those sample types. TCRbeta CDR3 regions were amplified from genomic DNA by means of the immunoSEQ Assay, a bias-controlled multiplex PCR. In the source study's methods: The number of nucleated cells in each sample was estimated by amplification of reference gene primers within the assay. Sequence reads were collapsed and filtered to measure the absolute abundance of every unique TCRbeta CDR3 rearrangement. For each sample, productive Simpson clonality was calculated as the square root of Simpson's diversity index across productive rearrangements. The source is immuneACCESS, and TCRdb retained only in-frame sequences with V and J called. Part of the clones is not carried over; for the studies checked, unresolved V genes explain less than half of this, and the remainder is unexplained. V, J and clone size are those of that table, while D and trimming were read from the DNA. A total of hundreds of thousands of clones appear in this sample, just under 90% of them only once. The ten largest account for 1.5% to 2% of the sample.

This clonotype was obtained from a woman in her thirties with COVID-19, enrolled during active disease. The sample was peripheral blood. This chain is built from TRBV15 and TRBJ1-5; a confident D gene designation cannot be given. The encoded CDR3 is CATSSYSNQPQHF. DNA sequence: TGTGCCACCAGCAGTTATAGCAATCAGCCCCAGCATTTT.